Listed below are T cell receptor beta chains from one sample, sequenced in a study of naive and memory T cell subsets. TCRdb re-called the UMI-ligation and nested PCR reads with MiXCR, one entry per CDR3 protein. The data contain 130,000 or so distinct CDR3 sequences, 35% to 40% of them singletons. Specimen: central memory CD4+ T cells from blood. All receptors come from a human donor in good health. Both conserved end residues are part of each CDR3. A D gene is named only where the DNA matches it firmly. Expanded clones are given a class, and other clones once, few, many or no size at all.

TRBD1	medium-sized	TRBV7-8	TRBJ2-4	TGTGCCAGCAGCTCTGGACAGGGTAGCATTCAGTACTTC	CASSSGQGSIQYF
-	-	TRBV12-3/TRBV12-4	TRBJ2-1	TGTGCCAGCAGTTTAGCCCCTGGGGGCAATGAGCAGTTCTTC	CASSLAPGGNEQFF
TRBD2	few	TRBV29-1	TRBJ2-1	TGCAGCGTTTCGACTAGCGGCTTTTACAATGAGCAGTTCTTC	CSVSTSGFYNEQFF
-	-	TRBV28	TRBJ2-3	TGTGCCAGCAGTTTAGGGCGATACACAGATACGCAGTATTTT	CASSLGRYTDTQYF
-	medium-sized	TRBV6-5	TRBJ1-5	TGTGCCAGCAGTCTGGACAATTATCAGCCCCAGCATTTT	CASSLDNYQPQHF
TRBD1	-	TRBV27	TRBJ1-5	TGTGCCAGCAGTCCCGGACAGGTATATCAGCCCCAGCATTTT	CASSPGQVYQPQHF
-	-	TRBV4-1	TRBJ2-7	TGCGCCAGCAGCCAAGTTTTCAGCATTTGGTCCTACGAGCAGTACTTC	CASSQVFSIWSYEQYF
TRBD2	few	TRBV29-1	TRBJ2-3	TGCAGCGTTCCCTTAGCGGGTCTTACAGATACGCAGTATTTT	CSVPLAGLTDTQYF
-	-	TRBV6-6	TRBJ2-6	TGTGCCAGCAGTTACCGGCAGTCGGGGGCCAACGTCCTGACTTTC	CASSYRQSGANVLTF
TRBD1	-	TRBV7-2	TRBJ2-7	TGTGCCAGCAGCTTAACTTTCGGTGGGACAGGGGCCAACGAGCAGTACTTC	CASSLTFGGTGANEQYF
TRBD2	-	TRBV27	TRBJ2-1	TGTGCCAGCAGTACCTCGACTAGCGGGAGATCCTACAATGAGCAGTTCTTC	CASSTSTSGRSYNEQFF
-	-	TRBV20-1	TRBJ1-3	TGCAGTGCTAGGCGCCGGGACGGTGGGAACACCATATATTTT	CSARRRDGGNTIYF
-	-	TRBV20-1	TRBJ2-7	TGCAGTCGTAGCAAATTAAGCTCCTACGAGCAGTACTTC	CSRSKLSSYEQYF
-	-	TRBV7-7	TRBJ2-2	TGTGCCAGCAGCTTAAAGCCGAACACCGGGGAGCTGTTTTTT	CASSLKPNTGELFF
-	-	TRBV24-1	TRBJ2-5	TGTGCCACCAATCAGGAGCAAGAGACCCAGTACTTC	CATNQEQETQYF